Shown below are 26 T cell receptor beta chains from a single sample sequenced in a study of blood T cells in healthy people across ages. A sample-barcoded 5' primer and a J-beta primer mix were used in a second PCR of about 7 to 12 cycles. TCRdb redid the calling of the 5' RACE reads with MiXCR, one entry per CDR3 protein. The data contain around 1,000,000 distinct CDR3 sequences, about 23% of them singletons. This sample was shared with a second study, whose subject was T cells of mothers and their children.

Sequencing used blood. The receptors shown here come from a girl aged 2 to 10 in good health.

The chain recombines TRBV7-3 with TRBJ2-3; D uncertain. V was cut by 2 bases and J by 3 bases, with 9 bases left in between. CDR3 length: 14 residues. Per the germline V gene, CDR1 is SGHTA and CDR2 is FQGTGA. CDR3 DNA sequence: TGTGCCAGCAGCTTATCCCACGCGACAGATACGCAGTATTTT. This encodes CASSLSHATDTQYF.

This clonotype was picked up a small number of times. For the CDR3, the DNA is TGCAGCGCTGCAACCGGGACTTACCGCCCCACCTTC. Translating gives CSAATGTYRPTF. V and J are TRBV29-1 and TRBJ1-2; D possibly corresponds to TRBD1 (5 bases). CDR3 length: 12 amino acids. Trimming removed 7 bases from V and 13 bases from J, with 22 bases in between. Germline V CDR1 and CDR2: SQVTM, ANQGSEA.

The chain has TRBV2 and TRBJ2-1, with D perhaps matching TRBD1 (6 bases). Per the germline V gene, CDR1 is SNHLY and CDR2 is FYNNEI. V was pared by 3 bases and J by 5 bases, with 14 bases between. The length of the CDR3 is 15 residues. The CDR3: CASSDPTGPNNEQFF. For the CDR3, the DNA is TGTGCCAGCAGTGACCCGACAGGACCAAACAATGAGCAGTTCTTC.

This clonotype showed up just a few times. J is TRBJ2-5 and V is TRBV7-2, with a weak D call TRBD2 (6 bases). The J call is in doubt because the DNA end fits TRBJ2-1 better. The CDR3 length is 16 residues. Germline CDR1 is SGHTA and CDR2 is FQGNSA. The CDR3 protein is CASSLIRDLTLDEQFF. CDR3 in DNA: TGTGCCAGCAGCCTGATTCGGGACTTGACGCTCGATGAGCAGTTCTTC.

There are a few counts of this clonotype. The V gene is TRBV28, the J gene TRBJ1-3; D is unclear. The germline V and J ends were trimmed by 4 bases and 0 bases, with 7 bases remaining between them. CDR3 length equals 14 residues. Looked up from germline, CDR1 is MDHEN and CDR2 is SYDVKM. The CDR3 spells CASSSYSSGNTIYF. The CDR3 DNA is TGTGCCAGCAGTTCCTACAGCTCTGGAAACACCATATATTTT.

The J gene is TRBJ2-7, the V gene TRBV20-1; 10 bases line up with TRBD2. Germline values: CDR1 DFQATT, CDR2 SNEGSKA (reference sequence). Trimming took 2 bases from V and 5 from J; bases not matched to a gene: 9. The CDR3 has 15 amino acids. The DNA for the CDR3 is TGCAGTGCTAGACCCGGAGAGGGGACTAGCGACGAGCAGTACTTC. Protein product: CSARPGEGTSDEQYF.

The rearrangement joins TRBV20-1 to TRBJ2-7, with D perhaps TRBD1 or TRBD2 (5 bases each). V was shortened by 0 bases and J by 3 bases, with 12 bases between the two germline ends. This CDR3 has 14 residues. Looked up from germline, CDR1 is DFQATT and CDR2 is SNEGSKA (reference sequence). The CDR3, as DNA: TGCAGTGCTAGAGATGTGGGACGGCTCTACGAGCAGTACTTC. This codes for CSARDVGRLYEQYF.

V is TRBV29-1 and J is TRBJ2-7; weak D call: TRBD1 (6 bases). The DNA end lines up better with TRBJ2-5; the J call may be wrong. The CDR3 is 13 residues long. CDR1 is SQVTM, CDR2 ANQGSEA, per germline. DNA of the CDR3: TGCAGCGTTGAGTGGGACAATCAAGAGACCCAGTACTTC. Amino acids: CSVEWDNQETQYF.

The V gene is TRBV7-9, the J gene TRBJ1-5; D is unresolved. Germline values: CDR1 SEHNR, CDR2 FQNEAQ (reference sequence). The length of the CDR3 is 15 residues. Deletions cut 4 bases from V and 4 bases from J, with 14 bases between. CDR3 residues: CASSSERWGNQPQHF. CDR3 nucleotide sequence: TGTGCCAGCAGCTCGGAGAGGTGGGGTAATCAGCCCCAGCATTTT.

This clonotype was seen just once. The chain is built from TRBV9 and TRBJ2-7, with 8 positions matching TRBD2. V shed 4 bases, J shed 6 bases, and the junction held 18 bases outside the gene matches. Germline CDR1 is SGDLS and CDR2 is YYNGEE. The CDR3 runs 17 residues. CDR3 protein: CASSPPGLATPLGEQYF. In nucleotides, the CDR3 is TGTGCCAGCAGCCCGCCTGGACTAGCAACGCCATTGGGCGAGCAGTACTTC.

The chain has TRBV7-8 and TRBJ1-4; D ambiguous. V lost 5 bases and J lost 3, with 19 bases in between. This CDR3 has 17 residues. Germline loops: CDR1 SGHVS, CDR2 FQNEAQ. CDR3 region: CASSHNLQDPSNEKLFF. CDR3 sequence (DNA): TGTGCCAGCAGCCACAACTTGCAGGATCCCTCTAATGAAAAACTGTTTTTT.

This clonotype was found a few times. CDR3 amino acids: CASSFPMDSIYEQYF. CDR3 DNA sequence: TGTGCCAGCAGTTTTCCCATGGATTCCATCTACGAGCAGTACTTC. The chain is built from TRBV12-3 or TRBV12-4 and TRBJ2-5; D call uncertain. The DNA end lines up better with TRBJ2-7; the J call may be wrong. The length of the CDR3 is 15 residues.

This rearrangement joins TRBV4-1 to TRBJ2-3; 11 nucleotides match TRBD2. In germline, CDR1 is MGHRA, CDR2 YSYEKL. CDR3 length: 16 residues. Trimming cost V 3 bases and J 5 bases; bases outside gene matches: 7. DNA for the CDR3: TGCGCCAGCAGCCATGAGGGACTAGCGGTGGTAGATACGCAGTATTTT. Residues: CASSHEGLAVVDTQYF.

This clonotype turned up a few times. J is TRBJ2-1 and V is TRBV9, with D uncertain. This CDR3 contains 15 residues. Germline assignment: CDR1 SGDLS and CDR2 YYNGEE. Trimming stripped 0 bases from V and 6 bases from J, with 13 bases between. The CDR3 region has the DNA TGTGCCAGCAGCGTAGAGGACCTGCCCAGCAATGAGCAGTTCTTC. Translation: CASSVEDLPSNEQFF.

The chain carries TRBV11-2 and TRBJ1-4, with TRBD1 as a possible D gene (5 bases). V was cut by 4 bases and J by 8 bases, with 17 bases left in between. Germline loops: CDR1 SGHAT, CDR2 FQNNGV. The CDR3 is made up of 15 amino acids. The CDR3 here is CASSSPGTPEEKLFF. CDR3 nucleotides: TGTGCCAGCAGCTCCCCCGGGACCCCAGAGGAAAAACTGTTTTTT.

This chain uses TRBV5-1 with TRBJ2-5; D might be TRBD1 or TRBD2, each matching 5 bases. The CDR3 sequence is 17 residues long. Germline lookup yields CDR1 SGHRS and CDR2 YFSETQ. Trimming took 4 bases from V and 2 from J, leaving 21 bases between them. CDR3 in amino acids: CASSLAGFTEGQETQYF. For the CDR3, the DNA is TGCGCCAGCAGCCTGGCGGGTTTCACCGAGGGGCAAGAGACCCAGTACTTC.

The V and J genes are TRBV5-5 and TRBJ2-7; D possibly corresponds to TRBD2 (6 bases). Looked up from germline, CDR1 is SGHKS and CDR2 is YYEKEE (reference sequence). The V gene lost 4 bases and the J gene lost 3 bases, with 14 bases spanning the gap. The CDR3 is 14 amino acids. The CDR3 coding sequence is TGTGCCAGCAGCCCCTACCTCGGGGGCTACGAGCAGTACTTC. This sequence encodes CASSPYLGGYEQYF.

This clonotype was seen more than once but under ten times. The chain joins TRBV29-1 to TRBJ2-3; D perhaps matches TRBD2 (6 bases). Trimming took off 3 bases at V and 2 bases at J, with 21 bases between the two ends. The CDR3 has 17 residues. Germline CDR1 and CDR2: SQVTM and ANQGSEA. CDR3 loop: CSVEGAGDLVSTDTQYF. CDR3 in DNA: TGCAGCGTTGAGGGAGCGGGCGATTTGGTCTCCACAGATACGCAGTATTTT.

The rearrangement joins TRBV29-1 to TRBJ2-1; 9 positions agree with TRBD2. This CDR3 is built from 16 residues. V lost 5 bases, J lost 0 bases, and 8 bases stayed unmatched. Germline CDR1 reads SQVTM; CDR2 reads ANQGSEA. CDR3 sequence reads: CSVRVAGVSSYNEQFF. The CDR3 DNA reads TGCAGCGTTCGAGTAGCGGGGGTTAGCTCCTACAATGAGCAGTTCTTC.

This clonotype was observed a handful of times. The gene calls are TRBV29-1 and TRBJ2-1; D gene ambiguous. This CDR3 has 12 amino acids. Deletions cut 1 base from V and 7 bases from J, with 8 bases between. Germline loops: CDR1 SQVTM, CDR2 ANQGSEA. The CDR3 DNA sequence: TGCAGCGTTGAAGTAGTGAAGAATGAGCAGTTCTTC. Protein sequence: CSVEVVKNEQFF.

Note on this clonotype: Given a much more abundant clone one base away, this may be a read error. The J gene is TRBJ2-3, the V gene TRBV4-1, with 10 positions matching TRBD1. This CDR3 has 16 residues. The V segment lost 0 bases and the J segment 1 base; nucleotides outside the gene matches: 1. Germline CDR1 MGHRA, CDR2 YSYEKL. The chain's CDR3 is CASSQEGTGGTDTQYF. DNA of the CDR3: TGCGCCAGCAGCCAAGAGGGGACAGGGGGCACAGATACGCAGTATTTT.

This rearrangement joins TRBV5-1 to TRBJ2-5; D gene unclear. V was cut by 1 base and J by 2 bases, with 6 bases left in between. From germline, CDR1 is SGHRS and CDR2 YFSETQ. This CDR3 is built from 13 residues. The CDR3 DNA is TGCGCCAGCAGCTTGCACCTTCAAGAGACCCAGTACTTC. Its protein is CASSLHLQETQYF. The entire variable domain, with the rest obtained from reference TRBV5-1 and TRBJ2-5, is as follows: KAGVTQTPRYLIKTRGQQVTLSCSPISGHRSVSWYQQTPGQGLQFLFEYFSETQRNKGNFPGRFSGRQFSNSRSEMNVSTLELGDSALYLCASSLHLQETQYFGPGTRLLVL.

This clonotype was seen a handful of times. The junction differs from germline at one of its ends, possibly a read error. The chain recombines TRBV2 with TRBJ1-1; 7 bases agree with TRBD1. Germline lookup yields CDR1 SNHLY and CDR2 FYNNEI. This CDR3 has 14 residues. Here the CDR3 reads CASREDRVNTEAFF. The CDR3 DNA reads TGTGCCAGCAGAGAAGACAGGGTGAACACTGAAGCTTTCTTT.

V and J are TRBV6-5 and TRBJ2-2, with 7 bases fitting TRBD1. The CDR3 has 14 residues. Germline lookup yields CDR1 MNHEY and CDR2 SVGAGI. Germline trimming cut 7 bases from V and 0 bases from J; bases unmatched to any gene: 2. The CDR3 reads CASMGQTNTGELFF. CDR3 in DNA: TGTGCCAGCATGGGACAGACGAACACCGGGGAGCTGTTTTTT.

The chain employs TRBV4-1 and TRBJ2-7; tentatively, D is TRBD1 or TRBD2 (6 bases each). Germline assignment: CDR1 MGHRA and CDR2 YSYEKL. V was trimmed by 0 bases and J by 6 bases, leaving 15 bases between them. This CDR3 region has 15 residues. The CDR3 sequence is CASSQEPGATFEQYF. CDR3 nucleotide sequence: TGCGCCAGCAGCCAAGAGCCGGGGGCGACGTTCGAGCAGTACTTC.

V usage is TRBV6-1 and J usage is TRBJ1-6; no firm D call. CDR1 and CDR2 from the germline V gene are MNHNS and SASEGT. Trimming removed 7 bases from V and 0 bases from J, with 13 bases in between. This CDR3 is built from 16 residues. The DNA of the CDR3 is TGTGCCAGCAAAATTTTAGAGAGCTCCTATAATTCACCCCTCCACTTT. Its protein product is CASKILESSYNSPLHF.